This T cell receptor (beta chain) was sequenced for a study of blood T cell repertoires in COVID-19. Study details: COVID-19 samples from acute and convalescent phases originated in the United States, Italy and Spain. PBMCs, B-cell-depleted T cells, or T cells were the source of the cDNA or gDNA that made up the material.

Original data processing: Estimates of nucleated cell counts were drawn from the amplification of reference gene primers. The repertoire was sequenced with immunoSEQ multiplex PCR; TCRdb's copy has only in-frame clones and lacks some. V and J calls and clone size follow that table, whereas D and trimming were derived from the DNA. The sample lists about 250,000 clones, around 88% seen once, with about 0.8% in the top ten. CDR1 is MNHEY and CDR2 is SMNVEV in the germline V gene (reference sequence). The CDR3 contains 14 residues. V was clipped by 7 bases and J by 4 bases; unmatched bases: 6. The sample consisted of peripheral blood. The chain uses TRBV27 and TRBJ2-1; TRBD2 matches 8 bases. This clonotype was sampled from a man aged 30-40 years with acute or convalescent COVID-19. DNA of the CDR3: TGTGCCAGCAACCCCGGGGGGGGATACAATGAGCAGTTCTTC. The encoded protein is CASNPGGGYNEQFF.